Sequencing of this T cell receptor beta chain was carried out in a study of control samples from healthy donors and cancer patients. V was pared by 0 bases and J by 8 bases, with 10 bases between. This CDR3 is built from 13 residues. CDR1 is SGHVT, CDR2 SQSDAQ, per germline. This table comes from immunoSEQ multiplex PCR, and its TCRdb copy is limited to in-frame clones, with some not included. The clone table shows fewer than 200,000 clones, with the ten largest holding roughly 2%. V gene TRBV7-4 combines with J gene TRBJ1-2, with D possibly matching TRBD1 (5 bases). Source material: blood. The clonotype comes from a woman in her 30s in good health. The CDR3 loop reads CASSLAGRDGYTF. The CDR3 nucleotides read TGTGCCAGCAGCTTAGCCGGCAGGGACGGCTACACCTTC.